These 28 T cell receptor beta chains were all obtained from the same sample, sequenced in a study of human T cells and chemical hapten exposure. Time point defined: patch test 1, 2 weeks after DPC sensitization. Treatment: therapeutic diphenylcyclopropenone sensitization with weekly scalp DPC. TCRdb fed the RACE reads into MiXCR, producing one record per CDR3 protein. The profile shows some 170,000 distinct CDR3 sequences, approximately 20% of them singletons. Source: whole blood, taken in connection with sensitization to the hapten diphenylcyclopropenone (DPC). Source of these receptors: a woman aged 45-65 years with alopecia areata. Some clones in this sample may be carry-over from other donors' samples.

This clonotype was detected many times. V usage is TRBV20-1 and J usage is TRBJ1-2; D gene ambiguous. The CDR3 loop spans 15 amino acids. Trimming stripped 0 bases from V and 4 bases from J, with 15 bases between. Germline lookup yields CDR1 DFQATT and CDR2 SNEGSKA (reference sequence). CDR3 sequence reads: CSARDLLPGFYGYTF. The CDR3 DNA reads TGCAGTGCTAGAGATCTCCTGCCGGGATTCTATGGCTACACCTTC.

This clonotype was picked up a small number of times. The chain is built from TRBV5-6 and TRBJ1-1; tentative D call: TRBD1 (5 bases). Trimming left V 6 bases short and J 7 bases short, with 13 bases between. The CDR3 runs to 12 residues. Germline V lookup: CDR1 SGHDT, CDR2 YYEEEE. The CDR3 DNA reads as TGTGCCAGCACCCATGGGGGGGATGAAGCTTTCTTT. It codes for CASTHGGDEAFF.

To note about this clonotype: This could be a read error, since a much larger clone is one nucleotide away. The chain is built from TRBV20-1 and TRBJ2-7; tentatively, D is TRBD1 (5 bases). Germline V gene sequence: CDR1 DFQATT, CDR2 SNEGSKA (reference sequence). The CDR3 covers 14 residues. The V gene lost 6 bases and the J gene lost 4 bases, with 19 bases spanning the gap. In DNA, the CDR3 is TGCAGTGCATCAGGACATGCTTCAGTTTACGAGCAGTACTTC. Protein: CSASGHASVYEQYF.

This clonotype was found a few times. This chain links TRBV12-3 or TRBV12-4 with TRBJ1-5; 7 nucleotides line up with TRBD1. The CDR3 runs 15 residues. Trimming removed 2 bases from V and 6 bases from J; junction bases left unmatched: 7. The DNA for the CDR3 is TGTGCCAGCAGTTTAACAGGGGAAATCACTCAGCCCCAGCATTTT. Residues: CASSLTGEITQPQHF.

This clonotype has more than one count but fewer than ten. V is TRBV2 and J is TRBJ1-4; D is unresolved. With 6 bases removed from V and 0 bases from J, the gap between germline ends came to 11 bases. The CDR3 sequence is 15 residues long. Looked up from germline, CDR1 is SNHLY and CDR2 is FYNNEI. The CDR3 loop reads CASRPYSATNEKLFF. For the CDR3, the DNA is TGTGCCAGCAGACCCTACAGTGCAACTAATGAAAAACTGTTTTTT.

This chain connects TRBV11-2 to TRBJ2-2; the D is unclear. The ends were cut back, 6 bases at V and 1 base at J, with 9 bases in the middle. The CDR3 runs to 14 residues. The V gene's germline CDR1 is SGHAT and CDR2 FQNNGV. The CDR3 region has the DNA TGTGCCAGCAGTCTACCCCTGAACACCGGGGAGCTGTTTTTT. This gives the protein CASSLPLNTGELFF.

V is TRBV6-5 and J is TRBJ2-5, with D unclear. The length of the CDR3 is 15 residues. Germline-derived CDR1 and CDR2 are MNHEY and SVGAGI. Trimming took 5 bases from V and 3 from J, leaving 16 bases between them. Written as DNA, the CDR3 is TGTGCCAGCAGTCCCCACCAAGACACCAAAGAGACCCAGTACTTC. Its protein product is CASSPHQDTKETQYF.

With respect to this clonotype: An end of the junction does not agree with germline; a read error may underlie this. The genes are TRBV19 and TRBJ2-1, with D tentatively TRBD1 (6 bases). CDR3 length equals 17 residues. CDR1 is LNHDA, CDR2 SQIVND, per germline (reference sequence). The CDR3 coding sequence is TGTGCCAGTAGTTTAGACGCTCGGACAGTCTCCTACAATGAGCAGTTCTTC. It is translated as CASSLDARTVSYNEQFF.

This clonotype has ten or more counts. The chain recombines TRBV5-5 with TRBJ1-1; D unresolved. Trimming removed 2 bases at V and 3 bases at J, with 14 bases between. Germline CDR1 and CDR2: SGHKS and YYEKEE (reference sequence). The CDR3 spans 15 residues. Here the CDR3 reads CASSLIEGLDTEAFF. CDR3 DNA: TGTGCCAGCAGCTTAATAGAGGGCCTGGACACTGAAGCTTTCTTT.

This clonotype turned up a few times. This chain links TRBV3-1 with TRBJ1-2; possibly TRBD1 for D (6 bases). Germline V gene lookup returns CDR1 LGHDT and CDR2 YNNKEL (reference sequence). Trimming took off 1 base at V and 5 bases at J, with 11 bases between the two ends. The CDR3 is made up of 14 amino acids. This CDR3 is CASSQVGAGYGYTF. Here the CDR3 DNA reads TGTGCCAGCAGCCAAGTGGGGGCTGGTTATGGCTACACCTTC.

This clonotype was counted between two and nine times. The gene calls are TRBV19 and TRBJ2-7; D possibly corresponds to TRBD1 (6 bases). Per the germline V gene, CDR1 is LNHDA and CDR2 is SQIVND (reference sequence). Trimming removed 1 base at V and 1 base at J, with 14 bases between. CDR3 size: 16 residues. The CDR3 reads CASSIAGRGPSYEQYF. The CDR3 coding sequence is TGTGCCAGTAGTATAGCTGGCAGGGGACCTTCCTACGAGCAGTACTTC. Using reference TRBV19 and TRBJ2-7 for the parts outside the CDR3, the full variable domain is DGGITQSPKYLFRKEGQNVTLSCEQNLNHDAMYWYRQDPGQGLRLIYYSQIVNDFQKGDIAEGYSVSREKKESFPLTVTSAQKNPTAFYLCASSIAGRGPSYEQYFGPGTRLTVT.

The rearrangement uses TRBV27 and TRBJ2-1, with 8 bases lining up with TRBD2. Germline trimming cut 2 bases from V and 3 bases from J; bases unmatched to any gene: 3. Germline V gene lookup returns CDR1 MNHEY and CDR2 SMNVEV (reference sequence). The CDR3 extends over 15 amino acids. The CDR3 here is CASSLSGSDYNEQFF. CDR3 nucleotides: TGTGCCAGCAGTTTAAGCGGGAGTGACTACAATGAGCAGTTCTTC.

The chain has TRBV6-2 or TRBV6-3 and TRBJ2-1; 13 positions match TRBD2. This CDR3 contains 17 residues. With V trimmed by 4 bases and J by 7 bases, 10 bases remained unmatched. Germline V gene lookup returns CDR1 MNHEY and CDR2 SVGEGT. CDR3 sequence reads: CASSSSAGLAGVNEQFF. In DNA, the CDR3 is TGTGCCAGCAGTTCCAGCGCAGGACTAGCGGGAGTGAATGAGCAGTTCTTC.

The chain links TRBV6-2 or TRBV6-3 to TRBJ2-1; D call uncertain. The CDR3 is 12 amino acids. The germline V gene encodes CDR1 MNHEY and CDR2 SVGEGT. The ends were cut back, 6 bases at V and 9 bases at J, with 12 bases in the middle. CDR3 loop: CASRPDPAEQFF. DNA for the CDR3: TGTGCCAGCAGACCCGACCCGGCTGAGCAGTTCTTC.

The chain employs TRBV12-3 or TRBV12-4 and TRBJ1-3; D remains ambiguous. This CDR3 is 13 amino acids long. V shed 1 base and J shed 3 bases, with 4 bases lying between them. In nucleotides, the CDR3 is TGTGCCAGCAGTTTAGACAATGGAAACACCATATATTTT. This sequence encodes CASSLDNGNTIYF.

This clonotype came up a few times. The chain is built from TRBV20-1 and TRBJ1-3; maybe TRBD1 (5 bases). Trimming shortened V by 6 bases and J by 4 bases, and 13 bases separated the two germline ends. CDR3 size: 13 residues. In germline, CDR1 is DFQATT, CDR2 SNEGSKA (reference sequence). CDR3 in amino acids: CSAPGPLGNTIYF. For the CDR3, the DNA is TGCAGTGCCCCGGGACCGCTGGGAAACACCATATATTTT.

This sequence joins TRBV15 and TRBJ2-3, with 7 positions matching TRBD2. Per the germline V gene, CDR1 is LNHNV and CDR2 is YYDKDF (reference sequence). The junction had 10 bases not matched to a gene; V was cut back by 0 bases and J by 4 bases. The CDR3 has 17 amino acids. CDR3 in DNA: TGTGCCACCAGCAGAGATCTTGGGGGAGGGCCCCCAGATACGCAGTATTTT. This codes for CATSRDLGGGPPDTQYF.

The CDR3 region is CASALAGAGIREQYF. CDR3 nucleotide sequence: TGTGCCAGCGCGTTAGCGGGAGCCGGGATCCGTGAGCAGTACTTC. The rearrangement joins TRBV28 to TRBJ2-7, with TRBD2 matching 9 bases. This CDR3 is 15 amino acids long. Per the germline V gene, CDR1 is MDHEN and CDR2 is SYDVKM. Trimming cost V 8 bases and J 7 bases; bases outside gene matches: 15. Looking up the rest from reference TRBV28 and TRBJ2-7 gives the full variable domain: DVKVTQSSRYLVKRTGEKVFLECVQDMDHENMFWYRQDPGLGLRLIYFSYDVKMKEKGDIPEGYSVSREKKERFSLILESASTNQTSMYLCASALAGAGIREQYFGPGTRLTVT.

The chain carries TRBV24-1 and TRBJ2-3; possibly TRBD1 or TRBD2 for D (6 bases each). The CDR3 extends over 14 amino acids. V was clipped by 5 bases and J by 1 base, with 9 bases between them. Germline values: CDR1 KGHDR, CDR2 SFDVKD. DNA of the CDR3: TGTGCCACCAGTGCGGAGGGGGGCACAGATACGCAGTATTTT. Translating it yields CATSAEGGTDTQYF.

V is TRBV20-1 and J is TRBJ1-1, with a weak D call TRBD1 (5 bases). In germline, CDR1 is DFQATT, CDR2 SNEGSKA (reference sequence). The CDR3 contains 13 residues. V was cut by 4 bases and J by 2 bases, with 11 bases left in between. DNA for the CDR3: TGCAGTGCTACGACAGAGTTAAACACTGAAGCTTTCTTT. Protein sequence: CSATTELNTEAFF.

This rearrangement joins TRBV29-1 to TRBJ1-1; 7 nucleotides agree with TRBD1. With V trimmed by 3 bases and J by 1 base, 8 bases remained unmatched. The CDR3 loop spans 15 amino acids. CDR1 and CDR2 from the germline V gene are SQVTM and ANQGSEA. In DNA, the CDR3 is TGCAGCGTTGAGAGACAGGGCCCTAGGAACACTGAAGCTTTCTTT. As protein: CSVERQGPRNTEAFF.

This clonotype occurred a few times. The chain links TRBV5-1 to TRBJ1-6, with a weak D call TRBD1 (6 bases). The length of the CDR3 is 19 residues. The V end lost 0 bases, the J end lost 0 bases, and 16 bases lay between the germline ends. The V gene's germline CDR1 is SGHRS and CDR2 YFSETQ. The CDR3 is CASSLATGHMSSYNSPLHF. In DNA, the CDR3 is TGCGCCAGCAGCTTGGCCACAGGGCATATGAGCTCCTATAATTCACCCCTCCACTTT. Filled out from reference TRBV5-1 and TRBJ1-6, the complete variable domain reads KAGVTQTPRYLIKTRGQQVTLSCSPISGHRSVSWYQQTPGQGLQFLFEYFSETQRNKGNFPGRFSGRQFSNSRSEMNVSTLELGDSALYLCASSLATGHMSSYNSPLHFGNGTRLTVT.

This chain connects TRBV5-5 to TRBJ1-2, with D unclear. This CDR3 is 11 amino acids long. The V gene lost 0 bases and the J gene lost 3 bases, with 0 bases spanning the gap. The germline gives CDR1 SGHKS, CDR2 YYEKEE (reference sequence). The CDR3 nucleotides are TGTGCCAGCAGCTTGGACTATGGCTACACCTTC. Translation gives CASSLDYGYTF.

The genes are TRBV28 and TRBJ2-1; D unclear. Germline-derived CDR1 and CDR2 are MDHEN and SYDVKM. CDR3 size: 13 residues. The V end was cut by 3 bases, the J end by 14 bases, with 17 bases between. CDR3 sequence: CASSFLNPWEEFF. CDR3 DNA: TGTGCCAGCAGTTTCCTCAATCCCTGGGAAGAGTTCTTC.

V usage is TRBV11-2 and J usage is TRBJ2-7; 7 bases agree with TRBD2. Germline lookup yields CDR1 SGHAT and CDR2 FQNNGV. V lost 5 bases, J lost 4 bases, and 14 bases stayed unmatched. The CDR3 consists of 16 residues. The CDR3 region has the DNA TGTGCCAGCAGCCCCCTGACGGGGAGGGCCACTTACGAGCAGTACTTC. Translating it yields CASSPLTGRATYEQYF.

This clonotype was observed a handful of times. V is TRBV10-3 and J is TRBJ2-7; the D gene is possibly TRBD1 (5 bases). CDR1 and CDR2 (germline): ENHRY, SYGVKD. Trimming took 10 bases from V and 3 from J, leaving 19 bases between them. The CDR3 contains 14 residues. The CDR3 region is CATRVDGNVYEQYF. CDR3 nucleotide sequence: TGTGCCACCAGGGTGGACGGAAATGTCTACGAGCAGTACTTC.

This clonotype was seen a few times. The chain joins TRBV7-9 to TRBJ1-2, with D possibly matching TRBD1 (5 bases). The CDR3 is 12 amino acids. Germline loops: CDR1 SEHNR, CDR2 FQNEAQ (reference sequence). V gave up 7 bases and J gave up 6 bases, with 12 bases separating them. CDR3 DNA: TGTGCCAGCAACAAAGCGGGGGATGGCTACACCTTC. It yields the protein CASNKAGDGYTF.

The chain has TRBV5-4 and TRBJ2-4, with D possibly matching TRBD2 (5 bases). Per the germline V gene, CDR1 is SGHNT and CDR2 is YYREEE (reference sequence). The ends were cut back, 0 bases at V and 2 bases at J, with 12 bases in the middle. The CDR3 is made up of 16 amino acids. For the CDR3, the DNA is TGTGCCAGCAGCTTGGTCGGGGATAGGACCAAAAACATTCAGTACTTC. It translates to CASSLVGDRTKNIQYF.